Presented here are 20 T cell receptor beta chains from one specimen sequenced in a study of cytomegalovirus exposure and HLA in healthy donors. Researchers ran the PCR with 60 Vbeta and 13 Jbeta primers. Assay: immunoSEQ multiplex PCR; the TCRdb copy retains only in-frame clones and omits some. This table has about 200,000 clones, 70% to 80% appearing once. Sequencing was performed on PBMCs. These receptors all stem from a woman aged 30 to 39 in good health and CMV-seropositive.

The genes are TRBV15 and TRBJ1-1; D not certain. V lost 0 bases and J lost 3, with 11 bases in between. Germline-derived CDR1 and CDR2 are LNHNV and YYDKDF (reference sequence). This CDR3 spans 15 amino acids. DNA for the CDR3: TGTGCCACCAGCAGAGATGCGGGGTCGGACACTGAAGCTTTCTTT. It codes for CATSRDAGSDTEAFF.

The V and J genes are TRBV9 and TRBJ2-7; D is unresolved. Per germline, CDR1 SGDLS and CDR2 YYNGEE. CDR3 length equals 15 residues. Trimming took 0 bases from V and 0 from J, leaving 10 bases between them. In DNA form, the CDR3 reads TGTGCCAGCAGCGTAGATCCCGTCAGCTCCTACGAGCAGTACTTC. Translation: CASSVDPVSSYEQYF.

The rearrangement links TRBV30 to TRBJ2-7; 9 bases fit TRBD1. Germline trimming cut 0 bases from V and 5 bases from J; bases unmatched to any gene: 8. Per the germline V gene, CDR1 is GTSNPN and CDR2 is SVGIG (reference sequence). The CDR3 covers 15 residues. The CDR3 region is CAWSVLGQGSHEQYF. The CDR3 DNA sequence: TGTGCCTGGAGTGTGTTGGGACAGGGTTCCCACGAGCAGTACTTC.

The V call is TRBV6-5, the J call TRBJ2-1, with TRBD2 identical over 10 bases. This CDR3 comprises 16 residues. Trimming cost V 0 bases and J 4 bases; bases outside gene matches: 3. Germline assignment: CDR1 MNHEY and CDR2 SVGAGI. The CDR3 DNA reads as TGTGCCAGCAGTTACTCGGGGACTAGCGCATACAATGAGCAGTTCTTC. Its translation: CASSYSGTSAYNEQFF.

V usage is TRBV5-1 and J usage is TRBJ2-6; D gene uncertain. CDR3 size: 15 residues. Germline V gives CDR1 SGHRS, CDR2 YFSETQ. The germline V and J ends were trimmed by 0 bases and 4 bases, with 8 bases remaining between them. The CDR3 DNA is TGCGCCAGCAGCTTGGTAGTGTCCGGGGCCAACGTCCTGACTTTC. This encodes CASSLVVSGANVLTF. The full variable domain, its missing parts supplied by reference TRBV5-1 and TRBJ2-6, is KAGVTQTPRYLIKTRGQQVTLSCSPISGHRSVSWYQQTPGQGLQFLFEYFSETQRNKGNFPGRFSGRQFSNSRSEMNVSTLELGDSALYLCASSLVVSGANVLTFGAGSRLTVL.

The chain recombines TRBV5-6 with TRBJ2-1; tentative D call: TRBD2 (5 bases). Trimming removed 0 bases from V and 7 bases from J, with 5 bases in between. CDR1 and CDR2 from the germline V gene are SGHDT and YYEEEE. The CDR3 extends over 12 amino acids. DNA for the CDR3: TGTGCCAGCAGCTTGGGGAGGAATGAGCAGTTCTTC. It specifies CASSLGRNEQFF.

As for this clone: Its ends do not fully match the called genes, so a read error is possible. The same CDR3 arises from other DNA sequences in this sample as well. The V call is TRBV7-7, the J call TRBJ2-5; D uncertain. The CDR3 has 11 amino acids. Germline-derived CDR1 and CDR2 are SSHAT and FNYEAQ (reference sequence). The CDR3 sequence: CASSSGETQYF. The CDR3 DNA reads as TGTGCTAGCAGCTCAGGAGAGACCCAGTACTTC.

The J gene is TRBJ2-7, the V gene TRBV18; TRBD1 is a possible D gene (6 bases). This CDR3 is built from 12 residues. Trimming removed 3 bases from V and 5 bases from J, with 8 bases in between. The germline CDR1 and CDR2 sequences are KGHSH and LQKENI. The CDR3: CASSPGADEQYF. As DNA, the CDR3 is TGTGCCAGCTCACCGGGGGCGGACGAGCAGTACTTC.

This chain uses TRBV9 with TRBJ2-1; 8 positions agree with TRBD2. Germline CDR1 reads SGDLS; CDR2 reads YYNGEE. The CDR3 runs to 16 residues. V shed 0 bases and J 1 base; nucleotides not matched to a gene: 3. The CDR3 DNA reads as TGTGCCAGCAGCGTAGGGGCTAGCGGGTCCTACAATGAGCAGTTCTTC. Encoded protein: CASSVGASGSYNEQFF.

This chain uses TRBV7-3 with TRBJ2-7; D is possibly TRBD2 (6 bases). Germline V gene data show CDR1 as SGHTA and CDR2 as FQGTGA. The CDR3 has 15 amino acids. V was clipped by 2 bases and J by 4 bases, with 15 bases between them. The DNA for the CDR3 is TGTGCCAGCAGCTTATATGGGGGGAACCCTTACGAGCAGTACTTC. As protein: CASSLYGGNPYEQYF.

The chain is built from TRBV28 and TRBJ1-1; D remains unclear. The V end was cut by 2 bases, the J end by 1 base, with 5 bases between. CDR1 is MDHEN, CDR2 SYDVKM, per germline. The CDR3 contains 13 residues. The CDR3 protein is CASSLIQNTEAFF. The CDR3 DNA reads TGTGCCAGCAGTTTAATACAGAACACTGAAGCTTTCTTT. The full variable domain, its missing parts supplied by reference TRBV28 and TRBJ1-1, is DVKVTQSSRYLVKRTGEKVFLECVQDMDHENMFWYRQDPGLGLRLIYFSYDVKMKEKGDIPEGYSVSREKKERFSLILESASTNQTSMYLCASSLIQNTEAFFGQGTRLTVV.

V gene TRBV5-1 combines with J gene TRBJ2-7, with 11 bases fitting TRBD1. Unmatched junction bases numbered 7, after V lost 4 bases and J lost 7 bases. This CDR3 contains 14 residues. Germline CDR1 and CDR2: SGHRS and YFSETQ. CDR3 sequence: CASSHGGQGGEQYF. In DNA form, the CDR3 reads TGCGCCAGCAGCCACGGGGGACAGGGGGGAGAGCAGTACTTC.

V is TRBV27 and J is TRBJ2-3; the D is unclear. V was trimmed by 4 bases and J by 1 base, leaving 15 bases between them. Germline CDR1 and CDR2: MNHEY and SMNVEV (reference sequence). There are 16 residues in the CDR3. The CDR3, as DNA: TGTGCCAGCAGTTCCAACTCCCTCCGTCGCACAGATACGCAGTATTTT. It yields the protein CASSSNSLRRTDTQYF.

This clone was seen only a few times. The chain recombines TRBV4-3 with TRBJ1-1; no clear D gene. V was trimmed by 3 bases and J by 3 bases, leaving 11 bases between them. The CDR3 runs to 14 residues. Looked up from germline, CDR1 is LGHNA and CDR2 is YSLEER. For the CDR3, the DNA is TGCGCCAGCAGCCACAAGACCGACTACACTGAAGCTTTCTTT. Residues: CASSHKTDYTEAFF.

This chain uses TRBV11-3 with TRBJ2-1, with 7 bases matching TRBD2. CDR3 length: 14 amino acids. Trimming removed 7 bases from V and 4 bases from J; junction bases left unmatched: 7. The germline gives CDR1 SGHNT, CDR2 YENEEA. The CDR3 protein is CASKVSGEYNEQFF. The CDR3 DNA sequence: TGTGCCAGCAAGGTCAGCGGGGAGTACAATGAGCAGTTCTTC.

This clone occurred once. V and J are TRBV7-9 and TRBJ1-1; D gene unclear. V lost 6 bases, J lost 4 bases, and 9 bases lay in between. Germline values: CDR1 SEHNR, CDR2 FQNEAQ (reference sequence). The CDR3 totals 12 residues. CDR3 in DNA: TGTGCCAGCAGGATACGGGGCACTGAAGCTTTCTTT. Its protein is CASRIRGTEAFF. Full variable domain (outside the CDR3, taken from reference TRBV7-9 and TRBJ1-1): DTGVSQNPRHKITKRGQNVTFRCDPISEHNRLYWYRQTLGQGPEFLTYFQNEAQLEKSRLLSDRFSAERPKGSFSTLEIQRTEQGDSAMYLCASRIRGTEAFFGQGTRLTVV.

For this clone: The junction and the germline gene differ at one end; a read error may be behind it. The rearrangement uses TRBV7-7 and TRBJ1-2; the D gene is possibly TRBD1 (6 bases). The CDR3 has 16 amino acids. Germline V gene data show CDR1 as SSHAT and CDR2 as FNYEAQ (reference sequence). CDR3 region: CASSTGRGATNYGYTF. The CDR3 coding sequence is TGTGCTAGCAGCACCGGGCGGGGGGCAACTAACTATGGCTACACCTTC.

V is TRBV4-2 and J is TRBJ2-6; 8 nucleotides align to TRBD1. This CDR3 is 17 amino acids long. Germline CDR1 reads LGHNA; CDR2 reads YNFKEQ. V was pared by 4 bases and J by 2 bases, with 7 bases of the junction left unmatched. CDR3 DNA: TGTGCCAGCAGCCCCGACAGGGGATCCCCTGGGGCCAACGTCCTGACTTTC. This codes for CASSPDRGSPGANVLTF.

This rearrangement joins TRBV6-5 to TRBJ1-2; 8 bases align to TRBD1. CDR3 size: 12 residues. The germline V gene encodes CDR1 MNHEY and CDR2 SVGAGI. V was clipped by 6 bases and J by 3 bases; unmatched bases: 0. The CDR3 DNA reads as TGTGCCAGCAGGACAGGGGACTATGGCTACACCTTC. Its protein is CASRTGDYGYTF.

This chain joins TRBV29-1 and TRBJ2-4, with TRBD2 as a possible D gene (6 bases). CDR3 length: 12 residues. The germline CDR1 and CDR2 sequences are SQVTM and ANQGSEA. Trimming shortened V by 7 bases and J by 2 bases, and 9 bases separated the two germline ends. CDR3 sequence: CSGGDPKNIQYF. The DNA of the CDR3 is TGCAGCGGGGGGGACCCCAAAAACATTCAGTACTTC.